These 10 T cell receptor beta chains came from one sample sequenced in a study of CD8 T cells in Susac syndrome. After extraction with the RNeasy kit, 0.5 to 1 ug of the RNA was reverse transcribed using random hexamers. TCRdb used MiXCR to reprocess the immunoSEQ multiplex PCR reads, holding one entry per CDR3 protein. The sample lists 100,000 or so distinct CDR3 sequences, under 95% occurring once. The sequenced material came from CD8+ T cells from PBMCs. These receptors originate from a human donor in good health.

The V and J genes are TRBV6-6 and TRBJ2-2; possibly TRBD2 for D (6 bases). Germline V CDR1 and CDR2: MNHNY, SVGAGI (reference sequence). With 5 bases removed from V and 8 bases from J, the gap between germline ends came to 21 bases. The CDR3 is 16 amino acids. The CDR3: CASSGRLGARTGELFF. The CDR3 coding sequence is TGTGCCAGCAGTGGGAGGTTAGGGGCCCGAACTGGGGAGCTGTTTTTT.

The chain links TRBV5-1 to TRBJ2-1; D call uncertain. Germline lookup yields CDR1 SGHRS and CDR2 YFSETQ. V was trimmed by 0 bases and J by 4 bases, leaving 8 bases between them. CDR3 length equals 14 residues. CDR3 amino acids: CASSLDSSYNEQFF. Written as DNA, the CDR3 is TGCGCCAGCAGCTTGGACAGTTCATACAATGAGCAGTTCTTC.

The genes are TRBV7-9 and TRBJ2-1; D possibly corresponds to TRBD2 (5 bases). The CDR3 has 16 amino acids. The germline V and J ends were trimmed by 4 bases and 10 bases, with 23 bases remaining between them. Germline V CDR1 and CDR2: SEHNR, FQNEAQ (reference sequence). The CDR3 DNA reads TGTGCCAGCAGCTCCGACGGGGATAGCCGTCTTTGGGAGCAGTTCTTC. It yields the protein CASSSDGDSRLWEQFF.

This rearrangement joins TRBV6-6 to TRBJ1-2; possibly TRBD1 for D (6 bases). V was pared by 0 bases and J by 4 bases, with 15 bases between. The length of the CDR3 is 16 residues. Germline V CDR1 and CDR2: MNHNY, SVGAGI (reference sequence). For the CDR3, the DNA is TGTGCCAGCAGTTACTCCACGACAGGAGAATCCTATGGCTACACCTTC. Protein: CASSYSTTGESYGYTF.

This chain joins TRBV9 and TRBJ1-4; D perhaps matches TRBD1 (5 bases). V lost 3 bases, J lost 3 bases, and 12 bases lay in between. Looked up from germline, CDR1 is SGDLS and CDR2 is YYNGEE. There are 15 residues in the CDR3. The chain's CDR3 is CASSETGGSNEKLFF. Here the CDR3 DNA reads TGTGCCAGCAGCGAGACGGGGGGTTCTAATGAAAAACTGTTTTTT.

The gene calls are TRBV7-2 and TRBJ2-7, with TRBD2 matching 7 bases. This CDR3 is built from 14 residues. Unmatched junction bases numbered 5, after V lost 5 bases and J lost 1 base. CDR1 is SGHTA and CDR2 is FQGNSA in the germline V gene. The CDR3 protein is CASSTRTRSYEQYF. The CDR3 DNA is TGTGCCAGCAGCACGCGGACTAGGTCCTACGAGCAGTACTTC.

V is TRBV29-1 and J is TRBJ1-1; no reliable D call. This CDR3 spans 12 amino acids. The germline gives CDR1 SQVTM, CDR2 ANQGSEA. V gave up 5 bases and J gave up 1 base, with 8 bases separating them. This CDR3 is CSVSSRNTEAFF. The CDR3 nucleotides read TGCAGCGTTTCGTCGAGGAACACTGAAGCTTTCTTT.

J is TRBJ2-7 and V is TRBV6-5, with D uncertain. The V and J ends lost 2 bases and 4 bases respectively, with 12 bases between them. The length of the CDR3 is 14 residues. Per the germline V gene, CDR1 is MNHEY and CDR2 is SVGAGI. As DNA, the CDR3 is TGTGCCAGCAGTTACAGGTTCCCAGAGTACGAGCAGTACTTC. This gives the protein CASSYRFPEYEQYF.

The J gene is TRBJ2-2, the V gene TRBV2; possibly TRBD1 for D (6 bases). Germline V lookup: CDR1 SNHLY, CDR2 FYNNEI. The V end lost 7 bases, the J end lost 5 bases, and 14 bases lay between the germline ends. The CDR3 has 14 residues. CDR3 sequence reads: CASIGGLWTGELFF. Written as DNA, the CDR3 is TGTGCCAGCATTGGGGGCCTGTGGACCGGGGAGCTGTTTTTT.

This chain connects TRBV13 to TRBJ2-5; D tentatively fits TRBD1 or TRBD2 (6 bases each). The CDR3 is 14 residues long. The germline gives CDR1 PRHDT, CDR2 FYEKMQ (reference sequence). V shed 1 base and J shed 4 bases, with 10 bases lying between them. The CDR3 DNA is TGTGCCAGCAGCTTAGATGGAGGGGGAGAGACCCAGTACTTC. The encoded protein is CASSLDGGGETQYF.